The next 17 T cell receptor beta chains were all read from a single sample in a study of T cell responses to AZD1222 COVID-19 vaccine. Here immunoSEQ multiplex PCR was the method, and the copy in TCRdb shows in-frame clones only, minus some. The sample holds roughly 100,000 clones, approximately 88% seen once. Source: peripheral blood, taken 28 days after the second AZD1222 dose. The receptors come from an adult who received the AZD1222 COVID-19 vaccine.

The rearrangement uses TRBV3-1 (or the pseudogene TRBV3-2) and TRBJ2-6; 9 bases fit TRBD1. The CDR3 is 18 residues long. After removal of 1 base from V and 0 bases from J, the junction contained 4 bases not matched to a gene. Germline lookup yields CDR1 LGHDT and CDR2 YNNKEL (reference sequence). CDR3 protein: CASSQGPTGGSGANVLTF. The CDR3 DNA sequence: TGTGCCAGCAGCCAAGGGCCGACAGGGGGCTCTGGGGCCAACGTCCTGACTTTC.

This chain links TRBV5-1 with TRBJ2-1; 11 bases line up with TRBD2. Germline V lookup: CDR1 SGHRS, CDR2 YFSETQ. Losses at the gene ends were 4 bases for V and 4 bases for J; bases not matched to a gene: 7. The CDR3 is 16 residues long. This CDR3 reads CASSGTSGGLYNEQFF. In DNA, the CDR3 is TGCGCCAGCAGCGGAACTAGCGGGGGCCTTTACAATGAGCAGTTCTTC.

The chain couples TRBV19 to TRBJ1-5; TRBD1 aligns across 7 bases. CDR1 is LNHDA and CDR2 is SQIVND in the germline V gene (reference sequence). The CDR3 covers 13 residues. Germline trimming cut 7 bases from V and 5 bases from J; bases unmatched to any gene: 5. Here the CDR3 DNA reads TGTGCCAGTATGGGCGGACAGGATCAGCCCCAGCATTTT. This codes for CASMGGQDQPQHF.

The sample holds a few counts of this clone. The gene calls are TRBV5-1 and TRBJ1-2; maybe TRBD1 (6 bases). Trimming removed 4 bases from V and 8 bases from J, with 21 bases in between. The length of the CDR3 is 15 residues. Germline CDR1 is SGHRS and CDR2 is YFSETQ. CDR3 residues: CASSLMDSRDGGYTF. The DNA of the CDR3 is TGCGCCAGCAGCCTGATGGACAGCCGGGATGGGGGCTACACCTTC. The full variable domain, in which reference TRBV5-1 and TRBJ1-2 provide the parts outside the CDR3, is KAGVTQTPRYLIKTRGQQVTLSCSPISGHRSVSWYQQTPGQGLQFLFEYFSETQRNKGNFPGRFSGRQFSNSRSEMNVSTLELGDSALYLCASSLMDSRDGGYTFGSGTRLTVV.

CDR3 region: CASGRNYGYTF. Here the CDR3 DNA reads TGTGCCAGCGGAAGAAACTATGGCTACACCTTC. This chain connects TRBV12-3 or TRBV12-4 to TRBJ1-2, with D hard to call. Between the trimmed V and J ends, which lost 8 bases and 2 bases, there was a span of 6 bases. This CDR3 region has 11 residues.

The gene calls are TRBV10-3 and TRBJ2-7; D possibly corresponds to TRBD2 (5 bases). Trimming cost V 4 bases and J 2 bases, with 18 bases left between them. The CDR3 has 16 residues. Germline CDR1 and CDR2: ENHRY and SYGVKD. The CDR3 reads CAISGLSGSSTYEQYF. The CDR3 coding sequence is TGTGCCATCAGTGGACTTTCCGGCTCTAGCACCTACGAGCAGTACTTC.

The CDR3 DNA is TGCGCCAGCAGCTTGTCTGGACCCACAGATACGCAGTATTTT. It yields the protein CASSLSGPTDTQYF. The V call is TRBV5-1, the J call TRBJ2-3; unclear D gene. CDR1 and CDR2 from the germline V gene are SGHRS and YFSETQ. The CDR3 extends over 14 amino acids. V was clipped by 1 base and J by 2 bases, with 8 bases between them.

CDR3 bases: TGTGCCAGCAGTTCCCAGGGTCCCCTCACTGAAGCTTTCTTT. Translation: CASSSQGPLTEAFF. This chain uses TRBV6-5 with TRBJ1-1; a weak D match, TRBD1 (5 bases). Germline V gene sequence: CDR1 MNHEY, CDR2 SVGAGI. This CDR3 has 14 residues. Trimming removed 4 bases at V and 4 bases at J, with 13 bases between.

V is TRBV18 and J is TRBJ1-1, with D possibly TRBD1 on 5 matching bases. Germline-derived CDR1 and CDR2 are KGHSH and LQKENI. CDR3 length: 13 residues. V was cut by 1 base and J by 3 bases, with 6 bases left in between. CDR3 in amino acids: CASSPLGDTEAFF. For the CDR3, the DNA is TGTGCCAGCTCACCACTGGGGGACACTGAAGCTTTCTTT.

CDR3: CASSPPRDRGQGGYTF. The CDR3 nucleotides are TGTGCCAGCAGCCCACCCCGGGACAGGGGGCAGGGCGGCTACACCTTC. The V call is TRBV7-9, the J call TRBJ1-2; TRBD1 agrees at 12 bases. This CDR3 comprises 16 residues. The V segment lost 5 bases and the J segment 8 bases; nucleotides outside the gene matches: 12. The germline V gene has CDR1 SEHNR and CDR2 FQNEAQ (reference sequence).

The V gene is TRBV6-6, the J gene TRBJ2-1; TRBD2 matches at 13 bases. Germline V CDR1 and CDR2: MNHNY, SVGAGI (reference sequence). The V and J ends lost 6 bases and 6 bases, in that order; junction bases with no gene match: 5. This CDR3 comprises 15 residues. CDR3: CASRTGTSGINEQFF. Written as DNA, the CDR3 is TGTGCCAGCAGAACCGGGACTAGCGGGATCAATGAGCAGTTCTTC.

The V and J genes are TRBV7-2 and TRBJ1-6, with 7 nucleotides matching TRBD1. After removal of 5 bases from V and 7 bases from J, the junction contained 8 bases not matched to a gene. The CDR3 spans 15 residues. Germline values: CDR1 SGHTA, CDR2 FQGNSA. The CDR3 protein is CASSLRQGTNSPLHF. The CDR3 DNA reads as TGTGCCAGCAGCCTTAGACAGGGTACAAATTCACCCCTCCACTTT. Combining the CDR3 with reference TRBV7-2 and TRBJ1-6 gives the whole variable domain GAGVSQSPSNKVTEKGKDVELRCDPISGHTALYWYRQSLGQGLEFLIYFQGNSAPDKSGLPSDRFSAERTGGSVSTLTIQRTQQEDSAVYLCASSLRQGTNSPLHFGNGTRLTVT.

The chain employs TRBV3-1 (or the pseudogene TRBV3-2) and TRBJ2-3; TRBD2 might be the D (5 bases). CDR1 LGHDT and CDR2 YNNKEL come from the germline V gene (reference sequence). The CDR3 totals 14 residues. The V and J ends lost 3 bases and 1 base respectively, with 8 bases between them. CDR3: CASSHRTRTDTQYF. CDR3 in DNA: TGTGCCAGCAGCCACAGGACTCGCACAGATACGCAGTATTTT.

The chain links TRBV19 to TRBJ1-5, with 10 bases that match TRBD1. CDR1 is LNHDA, CDR2 SQIVND, per germline (reference sequence). V trimming: 6 bases; J trimming: 0 bases; junction bases outside the gene matches: 11. The CDR3 consists of 18 residues. CDR3 sequence: CASSASGTGAYSNQPQHF. The CDR3 bases are TGTGCCAGTAGCGCGTCCGGGACAGGGGCTTATAGCAATCAGCCCCAGCATTTT.

The chain has TRBV9 and TRBJ1-2, with D possibly TRBD1 on 5 matching bases. Deletions cut 0 bases from V and 1 base from J, with 10 bases between. This CDR3 contains 15 residues. Germline V lookup: CDR1 SGDLS, CDR2 YYNGEE. CDR3 in DNA: TGTGCCAGCAGCGTAGAAGAGGGGTTTAACTATGGCTACACCTTC. As protein: CASSVEEGFNYGYTF.

The chain is built from TRBV12-3 or TRBV12-4 and TRBJ2-1; D is perhaps TRBD1 or TRBD2 (5 bases each). The CDR3 runs to 13 residues. V was cut by 4 bases and J by 5 bases, with 9 bases left in between. The CDR3 sequence: CASSSGTHNEQFF. CDR3 bases: TGTGCCAGCAGTTCCGGGACCCACAATGAGCAGTTCTTC.

This chain links TRBV12-3 or TRBV12-4 with TRBJ1-4, with TRBD1 as a possible D gene (5 bases). CDR3 length: 13 amino acids. V gave up 5 bases and J gave up 5 bases, with 9 bases separating them. The CDR3 loop is CASSRQRNEKLFF. The CDR3 DNA is TGTGCCAGCAGTAGACAGAGAAATGAAAAACTGTTTTTT.